This TCR beta chain was identified during a study of T cell changes during pregnancy in multiple sclerosis (dated by TCRdb to between 2017 and 2020). Regarding the complete study: Changes in the T cell repertoire over the course of pregnancy were examined in this study in women with multiple sclerosis.

Points on this clone: Its specific antigen is unknown. No base quality values were provided; no much bigger clone lies one nucleotide off.

Relative to germline, V is 3 bases shorter and J is 5 bases shorter, with 7 bases between their ends. In the germline V gene (reference sequence), CDR1 corresponds to MNHEY and CDR2 to SMNVEV. There are 12 amino acids in the CDR3, from cysteine to phenylalanine inclusive. Only the CDR3 portion is preserved as DNA: 36 bases, with reading frame beginning at the first base. Receptor amplification or capture employed the immunoSEQ multiplex PCR assay. Entries here come from immuneACCESS through TCRdb and include only in-frame sequences with V and J called. Some clones fail to appear in such tables; in the studies checked, an unresolved V gene covers under half of the shortfall, and the cause of the remainder is unknown. For this sample there are 38,000 or so clones; about 92% appear just once. Clones ranked in the top ten supply 1% to 1.5% of the sample.

The TCR sequence derives from a female donor with multiple sclerosis, enrolled in a pregnancy study. This chain joins TRBV27 to TRBJ1-1; the D region possibly corresponds to TRBD1 (6 bases align). The sequences come from peripheral blood, collected before pregnancy. The nucleotide sequence is TGTGCCAGCAGTTTCCAGGGGACTGAAGCTTTCTTT. It translates to CASSFQGTEAFF.